This T cell receptor beta chain was identified in a study of blood T cell repertoires in COVID-19. V lost 3 bases and J lost 0, with 16 bases in between. Germline V gives CDR1 KGHSH, CDR2 LQKENI. The CDR3 totals 17 residues. Original processing methods: Cell counts per sample came from amplifying reference gene primers. Only in-frame clones appear in the TCRdb table, and some are missing; sequencing was by immunoSEQ multiplex PCR. That table is the source of V, J and clone size, and D and trimming were worked out from the DNA. The repertoire holds 290,000 or so clones, about 88% seen once, with around 1.2% in the top ten.

The TCR sequence derives from a man aged 70 or older with acute or convalescent COVID-19. Sequencing was carried out using peripheral blood. The rearrangement joins TRBV18 to TRBJ2-3; D gene unclear. The DNA for the CDR3 is TGTGCCAGCTCACCCAATGGAGCACAAGCCAGCACAGATACGCAGTATTTT. Translation gives CASSPNGAQASTDTQYF.